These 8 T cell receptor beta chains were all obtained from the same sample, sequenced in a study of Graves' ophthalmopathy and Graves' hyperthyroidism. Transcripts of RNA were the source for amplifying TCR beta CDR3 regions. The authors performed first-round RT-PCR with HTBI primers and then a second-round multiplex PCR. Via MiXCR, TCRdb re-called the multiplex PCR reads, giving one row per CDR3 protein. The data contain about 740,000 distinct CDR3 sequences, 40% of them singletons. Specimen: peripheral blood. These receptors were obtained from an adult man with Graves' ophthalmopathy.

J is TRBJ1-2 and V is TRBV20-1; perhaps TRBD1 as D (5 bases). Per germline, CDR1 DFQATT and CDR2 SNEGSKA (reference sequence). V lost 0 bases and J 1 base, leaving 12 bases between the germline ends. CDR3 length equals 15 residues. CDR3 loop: CSARDEGAGNYGYTF. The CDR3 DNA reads TGCAGTGCTAGAGACGAAGGGGCGGGTAACTATGGCTACACCTTC.

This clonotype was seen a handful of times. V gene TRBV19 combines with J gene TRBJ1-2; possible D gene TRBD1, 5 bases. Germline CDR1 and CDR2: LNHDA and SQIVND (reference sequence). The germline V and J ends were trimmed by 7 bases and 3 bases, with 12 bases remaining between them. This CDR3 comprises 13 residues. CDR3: CASTPQGYYGYTF. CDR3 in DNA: TGTGCCAGTACCCCCCAGGGTTACTATGGCTACACCTTC.

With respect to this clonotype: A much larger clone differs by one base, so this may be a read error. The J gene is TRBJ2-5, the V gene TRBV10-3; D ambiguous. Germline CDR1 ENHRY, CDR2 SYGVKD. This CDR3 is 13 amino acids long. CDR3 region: CAVNDNLQEAQYF. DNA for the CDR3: TGTGCCGTTAACGATAACCTCCAAGAGGCCCAGTACTTC.

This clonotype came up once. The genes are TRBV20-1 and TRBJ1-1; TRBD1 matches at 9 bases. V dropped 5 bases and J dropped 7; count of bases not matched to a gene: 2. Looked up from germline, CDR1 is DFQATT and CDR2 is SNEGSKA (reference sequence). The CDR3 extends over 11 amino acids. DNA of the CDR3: TGCAGTGCTGGGACAGGGTTTGAAGCTTTCTTT. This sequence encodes CSAGTGFEAFF.

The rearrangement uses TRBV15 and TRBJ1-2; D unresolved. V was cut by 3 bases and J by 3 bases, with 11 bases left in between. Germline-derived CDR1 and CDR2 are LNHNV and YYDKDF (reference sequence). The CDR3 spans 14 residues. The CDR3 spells CATSSGGRHYGYTF. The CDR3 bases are TGTGCCACCAGCAGCGGTGGACGGCACTATGGCTACACCTTC.

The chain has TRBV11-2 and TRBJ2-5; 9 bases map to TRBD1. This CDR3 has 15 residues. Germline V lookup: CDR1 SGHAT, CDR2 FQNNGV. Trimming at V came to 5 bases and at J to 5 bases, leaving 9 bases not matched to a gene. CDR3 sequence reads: CASSNPGQGTETQYF. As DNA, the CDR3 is TGTGCCAGCAGCAATCCGGGACAGGGTACGGAGACCCAGTACTTC.

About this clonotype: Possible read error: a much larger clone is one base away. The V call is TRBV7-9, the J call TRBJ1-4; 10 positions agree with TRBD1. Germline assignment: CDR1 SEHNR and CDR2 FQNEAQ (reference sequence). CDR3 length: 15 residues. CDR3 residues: CVSSPGTGVGEKLFF. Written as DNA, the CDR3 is TGTGTCAGCAGCCCCGGGACAGGGGTTGGAGAAAAACTGTTTTTT.

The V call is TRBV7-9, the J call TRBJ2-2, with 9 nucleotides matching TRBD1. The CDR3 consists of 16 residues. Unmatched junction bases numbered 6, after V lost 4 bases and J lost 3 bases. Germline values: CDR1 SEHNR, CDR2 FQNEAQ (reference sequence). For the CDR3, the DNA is TGTGCCAGCAGCTGGACAGGGGTCTTCCACACCGGGGAGCTGTTTTTT. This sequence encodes CASSWTGVFHTGELFF.